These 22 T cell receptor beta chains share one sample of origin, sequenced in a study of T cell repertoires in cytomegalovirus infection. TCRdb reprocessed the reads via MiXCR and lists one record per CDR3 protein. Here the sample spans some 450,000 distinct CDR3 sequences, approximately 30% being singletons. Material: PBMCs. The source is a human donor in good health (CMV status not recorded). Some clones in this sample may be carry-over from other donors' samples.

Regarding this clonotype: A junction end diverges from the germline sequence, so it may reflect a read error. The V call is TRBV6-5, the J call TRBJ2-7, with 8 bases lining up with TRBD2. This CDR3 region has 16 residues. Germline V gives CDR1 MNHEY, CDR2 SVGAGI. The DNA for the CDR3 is TGTTCCAGCAGCCACGAGCCTGGACTAGCAAGACACGAGCAGTACTTC. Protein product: CSSSHEPGLARHEQYF.

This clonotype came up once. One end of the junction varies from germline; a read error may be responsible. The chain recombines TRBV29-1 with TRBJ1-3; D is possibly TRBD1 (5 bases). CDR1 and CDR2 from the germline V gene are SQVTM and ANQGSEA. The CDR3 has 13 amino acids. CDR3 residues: CSDLGRSGNSIYF. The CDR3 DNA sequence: TGCAGCGACCTGGGACGATCTGGAAACTCCATATATTTT.

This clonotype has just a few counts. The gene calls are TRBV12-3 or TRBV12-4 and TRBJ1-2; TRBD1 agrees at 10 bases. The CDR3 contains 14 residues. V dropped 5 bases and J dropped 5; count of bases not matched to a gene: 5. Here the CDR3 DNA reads TGTGCCAGCAGTAAGACAGGGGGCGCTTATGGCTACACCTTC. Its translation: CASSKTGGAYGYTF.

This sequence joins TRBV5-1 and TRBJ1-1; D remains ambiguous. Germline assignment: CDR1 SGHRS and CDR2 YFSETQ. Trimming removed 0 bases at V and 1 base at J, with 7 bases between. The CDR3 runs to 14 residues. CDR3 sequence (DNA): TGCGCCAGCAGCTTGGTAGGGCAGAACACTGAAGCTTTCTTT. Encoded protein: CASSLVGQNTEAFF.

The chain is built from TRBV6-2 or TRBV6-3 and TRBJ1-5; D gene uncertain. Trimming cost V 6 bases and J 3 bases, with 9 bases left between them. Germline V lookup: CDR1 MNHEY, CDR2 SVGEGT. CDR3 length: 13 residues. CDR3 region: CASRSTSNQPQHF. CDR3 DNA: TGTGCCAGCAGGTCGACATCCAATCAGCCCCAGCATTTT.

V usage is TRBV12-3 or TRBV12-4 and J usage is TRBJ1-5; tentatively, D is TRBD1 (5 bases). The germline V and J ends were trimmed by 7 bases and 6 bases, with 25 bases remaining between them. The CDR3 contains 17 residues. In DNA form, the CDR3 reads TGTGCCAGCACCGAGGGGCAGAGAGCAACTCAGGGTCAGCCCCAGCATTTT. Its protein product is CASTEGQRATQGQPQHF.

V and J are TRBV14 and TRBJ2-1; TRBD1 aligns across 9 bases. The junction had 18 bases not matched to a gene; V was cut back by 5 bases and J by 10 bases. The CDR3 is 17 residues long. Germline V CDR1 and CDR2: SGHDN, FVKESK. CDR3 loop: CASSYGQGFIAPREQFF. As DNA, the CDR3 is TGTGCCAGCAGCTATGGACAGGGGTTTATCGCCCCCAGGGAGCAGTTCTTC.

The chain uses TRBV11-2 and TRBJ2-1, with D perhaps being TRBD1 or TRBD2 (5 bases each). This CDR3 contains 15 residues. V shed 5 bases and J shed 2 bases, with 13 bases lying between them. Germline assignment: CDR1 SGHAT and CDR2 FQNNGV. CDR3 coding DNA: TGTGCCAGCAGCCCAGGGACGGGGACCTACAATGAGCAGTTCTTC. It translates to CASSPGTGTYNEQFF. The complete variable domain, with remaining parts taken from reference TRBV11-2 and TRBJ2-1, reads EAGVAQSPRYKIIEKRQSVAFWCNPISGHATLYWYQQILGQGPKLLIQFQNNGVVDDSQLPKDRFSAERLKGVDSTLKIQPAKLEDSAVYLCASSPGTGTYNEQFFGPGTRLTVL.

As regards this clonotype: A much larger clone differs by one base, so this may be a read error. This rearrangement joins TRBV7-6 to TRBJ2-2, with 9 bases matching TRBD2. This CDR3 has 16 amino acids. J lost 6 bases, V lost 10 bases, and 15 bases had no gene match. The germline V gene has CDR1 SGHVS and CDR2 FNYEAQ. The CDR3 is CANAGPSGGPPGELFF. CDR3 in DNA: TGTGCCAATGCTGGACCCAGCGGGGGGCCTCCCGGGGAGCTGTTTTTT.

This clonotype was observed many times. This CDR3 is CASSPLGRTGELFF. The CDR3 region has the DNA TGTGCCAGCAGCCCCCTTGGACGAACCGGGGAGCTGTTTTTT. V usage is TRBV7-2 and J usage is TRBJ2-2; D not resolved. CDR3 size: 14 residues. Trimming stripped 5 bases from V and 5 bases from J, with 12 bases between. Germline CDR1 and CDR2: SGHTA and FQGNSA. Supplemented by reference TRBV7-2 and TRBJ2-2, the full variable domain reads GAGVSQSPSNKVTEKGKDVELRCDPISGHTALYWYRQSLGQGLEFLIYFQGNSAPDKSGLPSDRFSAERTGGSVSTLTIQRTQQEDSAVYLCASSPLGRTGELFFGEGSRLTVL.

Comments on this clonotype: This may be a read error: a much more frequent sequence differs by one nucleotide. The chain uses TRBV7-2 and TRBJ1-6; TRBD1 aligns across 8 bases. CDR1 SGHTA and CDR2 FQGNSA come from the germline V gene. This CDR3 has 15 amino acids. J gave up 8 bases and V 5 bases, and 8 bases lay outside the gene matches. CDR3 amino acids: CASSEGQVTYSPLHF. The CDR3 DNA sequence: TGTGCCAGCAGCGAGGGACAGGTGACCTATTCACCCCTCCACTTT.

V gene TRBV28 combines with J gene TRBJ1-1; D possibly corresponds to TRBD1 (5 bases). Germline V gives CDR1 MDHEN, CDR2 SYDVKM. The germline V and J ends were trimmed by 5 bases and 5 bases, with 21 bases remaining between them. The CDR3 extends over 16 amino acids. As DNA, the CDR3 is TGTGCCAGCAGTCTCGGTGGGAGGGGAGGAAGGACTGAAGCTTTCTTT. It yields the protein CASSLGGRGGRTEAFF. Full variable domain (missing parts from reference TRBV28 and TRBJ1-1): DVKVTQSSRYLVKRTGEKVFLECVQDMDHENMFWYRQDPGLGLRLIYFSYDVKMKEKGDIPEGYSVSREKKERFSLILESASTNQTSMYLCASSLGGRGGRTEAFFGQGTRLTVV.

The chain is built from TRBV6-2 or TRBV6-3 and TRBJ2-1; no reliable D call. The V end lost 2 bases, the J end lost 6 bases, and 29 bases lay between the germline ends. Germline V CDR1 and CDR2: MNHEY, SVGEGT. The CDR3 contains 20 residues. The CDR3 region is CASSYVPRAPTERVSNEQFF. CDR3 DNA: TGTGCCAGCAGTTACGTTCCTCGGGCCCCGACGGAACGTGTATCCAATGAGCAGTTCTTC.

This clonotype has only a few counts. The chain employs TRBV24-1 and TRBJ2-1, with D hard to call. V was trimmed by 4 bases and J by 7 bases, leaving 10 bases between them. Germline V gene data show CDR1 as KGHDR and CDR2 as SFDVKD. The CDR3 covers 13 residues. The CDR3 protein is CATSEGTANEQFF. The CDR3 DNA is TGTGCCACCAGTGAGGGTACCGCAAATGAGCAGTTCTTC.

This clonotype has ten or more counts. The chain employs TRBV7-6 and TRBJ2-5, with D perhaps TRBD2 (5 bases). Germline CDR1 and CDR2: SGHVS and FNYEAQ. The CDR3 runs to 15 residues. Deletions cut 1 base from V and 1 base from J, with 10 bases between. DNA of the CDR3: TGTGCCAGCAGCTTAGATGAGGGCCTCCAAGAGACCCAGTACTTC. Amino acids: CASSLDEGLQETQYF.

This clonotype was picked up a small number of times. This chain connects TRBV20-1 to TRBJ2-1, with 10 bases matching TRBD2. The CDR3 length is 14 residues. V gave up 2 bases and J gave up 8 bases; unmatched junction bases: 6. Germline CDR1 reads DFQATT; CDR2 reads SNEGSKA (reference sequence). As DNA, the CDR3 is TGCAGTGCTAGATCGGGACTAGCGAATTATGAGCAGTTCTTC. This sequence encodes CSARSGLANYEQFF.

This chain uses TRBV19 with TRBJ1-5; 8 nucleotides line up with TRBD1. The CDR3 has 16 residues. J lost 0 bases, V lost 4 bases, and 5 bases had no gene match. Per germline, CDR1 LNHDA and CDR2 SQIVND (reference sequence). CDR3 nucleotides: TGTGCCAGTAGTACCACAGGGGGGTATAGCAATCAGCCCCAGCATTTT. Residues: CASSTTGGYSNQPQHF.

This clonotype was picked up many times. The CDR3 DNA reads TGTGCCAGCAGCTTAGCGGAGGGCGGCGGTGAAAAACTGTTTTTT. This gives the protein CASSLAEGGGEKLFF. The chain combines TRBV7-2 with TRBJ1-4; no clear D gene. Trimming pared 0 bases from V and 7 bases from J, leaving 12 bases between. CDR3 length: 15 residues. The germline gives CDR1 SGHTA, CDR2 FQGNSA.

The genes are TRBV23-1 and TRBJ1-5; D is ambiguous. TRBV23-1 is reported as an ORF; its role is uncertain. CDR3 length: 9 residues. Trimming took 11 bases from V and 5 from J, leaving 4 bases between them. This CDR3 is CAFDQPQHF. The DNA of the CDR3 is TGCGCCTTCGATCAGCCCCAGCATTTT.

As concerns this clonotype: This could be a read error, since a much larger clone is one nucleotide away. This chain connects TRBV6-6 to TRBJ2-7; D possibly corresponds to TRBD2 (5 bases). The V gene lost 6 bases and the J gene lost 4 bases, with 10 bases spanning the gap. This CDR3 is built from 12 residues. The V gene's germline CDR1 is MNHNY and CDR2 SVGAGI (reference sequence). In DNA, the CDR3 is TGTGCCAGCAGAGTTGAGGGATACGAGCAGTACTTC. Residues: CASRVEGYEQYF.

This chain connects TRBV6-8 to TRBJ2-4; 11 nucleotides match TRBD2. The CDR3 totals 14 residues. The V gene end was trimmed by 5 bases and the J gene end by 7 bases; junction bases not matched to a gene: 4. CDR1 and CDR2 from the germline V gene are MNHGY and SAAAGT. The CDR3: CASSTTSGANIQYF. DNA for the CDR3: TGTGCCAGCAGTACGACTAGCGGGGCTAACATTCAGTACTTC.

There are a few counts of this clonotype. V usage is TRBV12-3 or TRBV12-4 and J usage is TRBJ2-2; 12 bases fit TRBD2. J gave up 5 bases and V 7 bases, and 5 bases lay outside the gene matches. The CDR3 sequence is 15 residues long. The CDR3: CASTGLAGTTGELFF. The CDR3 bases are TGTGCCAGCACCGGACTAGCGGGGACAACCGGGGAGCTGTTTTTT.